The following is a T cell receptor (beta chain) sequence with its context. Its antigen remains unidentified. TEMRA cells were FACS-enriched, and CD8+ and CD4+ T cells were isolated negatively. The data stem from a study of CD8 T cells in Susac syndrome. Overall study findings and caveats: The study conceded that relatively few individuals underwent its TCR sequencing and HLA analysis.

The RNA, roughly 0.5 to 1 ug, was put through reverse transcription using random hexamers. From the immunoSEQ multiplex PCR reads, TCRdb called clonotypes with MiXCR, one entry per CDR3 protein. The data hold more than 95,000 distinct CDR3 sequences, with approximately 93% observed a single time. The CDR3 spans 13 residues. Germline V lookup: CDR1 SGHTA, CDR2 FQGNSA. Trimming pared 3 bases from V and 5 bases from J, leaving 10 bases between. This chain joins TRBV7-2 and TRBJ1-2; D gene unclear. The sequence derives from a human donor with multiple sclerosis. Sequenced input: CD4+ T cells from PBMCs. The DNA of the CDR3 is TGTGCCAGCAGCTTCCAGACCGGGTATGGCTACACCTTC. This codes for CASSFQTGYGYTF.